The entry that follows covers one T cell receptor beta chain sequence. As handled by the study authors: Reference gene primer amplification gave nucleated cell count estimates. The table came from immunoSEQ multiplex PCR; TCRdb's copy has only in-frame clones and leaves some out. V, J and clone size reflect that table, while D and trimming were determined from the DNA. The profile shows approximately 210,000 clones, about 85% of them singletons. This sample is part of a study of blood T cell repertoires in COVID-19. Study-level information: Samples representing acute and convalescent COVID-19 were sourced from the United States, Italy and Spain. Sample material is recorded as cDNA or gDNA derived from T cells, B-cell-depleted T cells, or PBMCs.

The CDR3 totals 13 residues. The ends lost 5 bases at V and 10 bases at J; junction bases unmatched: 7. The chain employs TRBV12-3 or TRBV12-4 and TRBJ2-1; TRBD1 agrees at 8 bases. Sequences were obtained from peripheral blood. This clonotype was sampled from a man aged 25-40 years with active or convalescent COVID-19. In nucleotides, the CDR3 is TGTGCCAGCAGTGGAGGGACAGGCCAGGAGCAGTTCTTC. Its translation: CASSGGTGQEQFF.